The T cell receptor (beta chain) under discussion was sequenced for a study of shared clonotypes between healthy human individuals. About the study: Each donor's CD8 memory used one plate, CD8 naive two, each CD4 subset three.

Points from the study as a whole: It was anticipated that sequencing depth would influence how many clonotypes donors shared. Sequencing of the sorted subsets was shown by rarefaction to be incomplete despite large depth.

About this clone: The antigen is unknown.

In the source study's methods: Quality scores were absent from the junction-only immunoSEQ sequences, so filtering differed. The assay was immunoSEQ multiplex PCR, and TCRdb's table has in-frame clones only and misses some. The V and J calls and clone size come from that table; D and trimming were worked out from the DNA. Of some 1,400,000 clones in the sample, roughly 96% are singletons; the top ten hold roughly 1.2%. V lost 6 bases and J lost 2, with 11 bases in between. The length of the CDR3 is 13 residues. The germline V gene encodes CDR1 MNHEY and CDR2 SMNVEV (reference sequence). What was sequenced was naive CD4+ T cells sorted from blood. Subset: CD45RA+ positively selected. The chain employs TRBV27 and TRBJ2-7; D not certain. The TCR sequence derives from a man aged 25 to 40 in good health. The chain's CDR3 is CASRDQNTYEQYF. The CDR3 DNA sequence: TGTGCCAGCAGGGATCAAAACACCTACGAGCAGTACTTC.